These 4 T cell receptor beta chains were sequenced from one sample in a study of blood T cells in healthy people across ages (dated by TCRdb to the mid-2010s). The method was 5' RACE. Sequencing was carried out with an Illumina HiSeq 2500. A second PCR of about 6 to 11 cycles was performed with a sample-barcoded 5' primer and a J-beta primer mix. TCRdb reworked the public reads: Q25 trimming with fastp, MiXCR clone assembly, productive beta chains retained. Rows with a matching CDR3 protein are joined into one entry that keeps the most common DNA and genes. Within this sample are a few hundred thousand distinct CDR3 sequences, with approximately 27% of them counted one time only. The ten biggest clones cover under 20% of the sample. Sample: blood. Receptor source: a woman in her 70s in good health.

This rearrangement joins TRBV19 to TRBJ2-1; tentatively, D is TRBD1 or TRBD2 (5 bases each). The CDR3 has 13 residues. CDR1 and CDR2 (germline): LNHDA, SQIVND (reference sequence). The germline V and J ends were trimmed by 1 base and 4 bases, with 5 bases remaining between them. CDR3 in amino acids: CASSIGGYNEQFF. CDR3 DNA: TGTGCCAGTAGTATAGGGGGGTACAATGAGCAGTTCTTC.

V gene TRBV5-1 combines with J gene TRBJ1-2; a weak D match, TRBD1 (5 bases). The V gene's germline CDR1 is SGHRS and CDR2 YFSETQ. The germline V and J ends were trimmed by 0 bases and 1 base, with 10 bases remaining between them. This CDR3 is built from 15 residues. The CDR3 region is CASSLGQTLNYGYTF. CDR3 coding DNA: TGCGCCAGCAGCTTGGGACAGACTCTTAACTATGGCTACACCTTC.

Written as DNA, the CDR3 is TGCGCCAGCAGCTCCGCCAATGAGCAGTTCTTC. Protein: CASSSANEQFF. This rearrangement joins TRBV5-1 to TRBJ2-1; D remains unclear. Germline CDR1 is SGHRS and CDR2 is YFSETQ. The germline V and J ends were trimmed by 3 bases and 6 bases, with 4 bases remaining between them. The CDR3 is 11 residues long.

This clonotype was seen at least ten times. This rearrangement joins TRBV18 to TRBJ1-1; 7 bases agree with TRBD1. J gave up 10 bases and V 8 bases, and 16 bases lay outside the gene matches. This CDR3 is built from 14 residues. Germline assignment: CDR1 KGHSH and CDR2 LQKENI. Here the CDR3 reads CASQDATGALRAFF. The CDR3 region has the DNA TGTGCCAGCCAAGATGCAACAGGGGCCCTGAGAGCTTTCTTT.